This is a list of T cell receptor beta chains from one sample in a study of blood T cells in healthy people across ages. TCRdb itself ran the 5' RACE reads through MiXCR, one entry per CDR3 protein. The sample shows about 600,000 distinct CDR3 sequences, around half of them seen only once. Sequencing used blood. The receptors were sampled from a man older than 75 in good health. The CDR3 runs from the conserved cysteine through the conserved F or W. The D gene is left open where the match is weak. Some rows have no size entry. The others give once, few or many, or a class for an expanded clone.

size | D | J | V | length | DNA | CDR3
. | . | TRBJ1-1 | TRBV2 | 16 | TGTGCCAGCAGTGAAATTTGGGGGGGGAAAAACACTGAAGCTTTCTTT | CASSEIWGGKNTEAFF
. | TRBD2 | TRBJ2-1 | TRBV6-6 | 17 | TGTGCCAGCAGCCTAGAAGGGCTAGCGGGGGGAGGGAATGAGCAGTTCTTC | CASSLEGLAGGGNEQFF
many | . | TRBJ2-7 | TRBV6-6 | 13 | TGTGCCAGCAGTCCTCCGGGGCGGTACGAGCAGTACTTC | CASSPPGRYEQYF
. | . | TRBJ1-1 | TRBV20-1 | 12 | TGCAGTGCTAGATCTGGGACCCTGGAAGCTTTCTTT | CSARSGTLEAFF
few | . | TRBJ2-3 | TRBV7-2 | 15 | TGTGCCAGCAGCTTAAACCCGGGAGGCACAGATACGCAGTATTTT | CASSLNPGGTDTQYF
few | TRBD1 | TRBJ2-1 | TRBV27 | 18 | TGTGCCAGCAGCCGGGGACAGGGAGTCACCCCCAACTACAATGAGCAGTTCTTC | CASSRGQGVTPNYNEQFF
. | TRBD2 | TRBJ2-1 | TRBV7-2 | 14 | TGTGCCACCCATGGGGCTAGCGGGACGAATGAGCAGTTCTTC | CATHGASGTNEQFF
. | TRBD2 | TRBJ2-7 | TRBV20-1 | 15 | TGCAGTGCTAGAGAATTAGGGAGGGAATCCTACGAGCAGTACTTC | CSARELGRESYEQYF
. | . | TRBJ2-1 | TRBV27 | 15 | TGTGCCAGCAGCAAGGGCAGGGGATCCTACAATGAGCAGTTCTTC | CASSKGRGSYNEQFF
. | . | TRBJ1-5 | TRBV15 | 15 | TGTGCCACCAGCAGAGATAAGGCAGGGGAGCAGCCCCAGCATTTT | CATSRDKAGEQPQHF
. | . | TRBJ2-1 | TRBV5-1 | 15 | TGCGCCGGCAGCTCGTTGACGGGGTCGAGAAATGAGCAGTTCTTC | CAGSSLTGSRNEQFF